This TCR beta chain was profiled in a study of human T cells and chemical hapten exposure. Sample time point: pre-sensitization, week 0. As for treatment: therapeutic diphenylcyclopropenone sensitization with weekly scalp DPC. Germline V gene sequence: CDR1 MNHEY, CDR2 SVGEGT. Deletions cut 5 bases from V and 2 bases from J, with 9 bases between. This CDR3 is built from 14 residues. TCRdb ran MiXCR on the RACE reads and lists one entry per CDR3 protein. The sample holds about 250,000 distinct CDR3 sequences, approximately 8% seen once. The receptor was isolated from a man in his late teens or twenties with alopecia areata. Some clones in this sample may be carry-over from other donors' samples. The chain uses TRBV6-2 or TRBV6-3 and TRBJ2-2, with a possible D match to TRBD2 (5 bases). The sequences come from whole blood, collected in connection with sensitization to the hapten diphenylcyclopropenone (DPC). CDR3 in amino acids: CASSRSGNTGELFF. The DNA of the CDR3 is TGTGCCAGCAGTAGGAGCGGAAACACCGGGGAGCTGTTTTTT.